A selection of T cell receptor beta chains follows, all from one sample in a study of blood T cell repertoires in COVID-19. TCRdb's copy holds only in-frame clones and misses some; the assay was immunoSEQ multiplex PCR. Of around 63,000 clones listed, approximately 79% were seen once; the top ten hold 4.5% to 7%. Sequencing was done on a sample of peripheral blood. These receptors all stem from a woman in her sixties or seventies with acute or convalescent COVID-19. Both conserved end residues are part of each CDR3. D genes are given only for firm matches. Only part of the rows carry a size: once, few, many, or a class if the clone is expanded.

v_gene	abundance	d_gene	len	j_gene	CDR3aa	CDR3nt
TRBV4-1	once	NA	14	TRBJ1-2	CASSQVRGNYGYTF	TGCGCCAGCAGCCAAGTACGCGGTAACTATGGCTACACCTTC
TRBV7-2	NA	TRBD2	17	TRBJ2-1	CASSLETAGGANNEQFF	TGTGCCAGCAGCTTAGAAACAGCGGGGGGGGCCAACAATGAGCAGTTCTTC
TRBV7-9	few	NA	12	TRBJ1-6	CASSNRDSPLHF	TGTGCCAGCAGCAACAGGGACTCACCCCTCCACTTT
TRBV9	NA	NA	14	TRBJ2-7	CASSVQGLSYEQYF	TGTGCCAGCAGTGTACAGGGACTGTCCTACGAGCAGTACTTC
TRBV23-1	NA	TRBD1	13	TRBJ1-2	CASSRDSEDGYTF	TGCGCCAGCAGCCGGGACAGTGAGGATGGCTACACCTTC
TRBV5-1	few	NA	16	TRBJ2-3	CASSLDFGDQLDTQYF	TGCGCCAGCAGCTTGGATTTTGGAGACCAGCTCGATACGCAGTATTTT
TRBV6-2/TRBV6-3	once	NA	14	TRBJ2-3	CASSRRTGGDTQYF	TGTGCCAGCAGTCGTAGGACTGGCGGGGATACGCAGTATTTT
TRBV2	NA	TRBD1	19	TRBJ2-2	CASSAPPGQGAENTGELFF	TGTGCCAGCAGTGCACCCCCGGGACAGGGGGCGGAAAACACCGGGGAGCTGTTTTTT
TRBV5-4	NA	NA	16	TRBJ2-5	CASSAGSGSGRETQYF	TGTGCCAGCAGCGCCGGATCAGGCTCGGGGAGGGAGACCCAGTACTTC
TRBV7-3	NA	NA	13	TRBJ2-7	CASSFGRGYEQYF	TGTGCCAGCAGCTTCGGCAGGGGATACGAGCAGTACTTC
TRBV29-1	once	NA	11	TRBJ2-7	CSAAGGSEQYF	TGCAGCGCCGCTGGGGGGAGTGAGCAGTACTTC
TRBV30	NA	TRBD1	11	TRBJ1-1	CAWGQGTEAFF	TGTGCCTGGGGACAGGGGACTGAAGCTTTCTTT
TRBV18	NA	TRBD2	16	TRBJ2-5	CASSPLRTSGQETQYF	TGTGCCAGCTCACCGCTGAGGACTAGCGGACAAGAGACCCAGTACTTC
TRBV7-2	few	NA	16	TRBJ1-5	CASSLMPPGSNQPQHF	TGTGCCAGCAGCTTAATGCCGCCAGGGAGCAATCAGCCCCAGCATTTT
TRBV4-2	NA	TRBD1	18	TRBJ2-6	CASSQEGTGVSGANVLTF	TGTGCCAGCAGCCAAGAGGGGACAGGGGTCTCTGGGGCCAACGTCCTGACTTTC
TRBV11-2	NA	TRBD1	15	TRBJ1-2	CASSPGQGRNYGYTF	TGTGCCAGCAGCCCGGGACAGGGTAGGAACTATGGCTACACCTTC
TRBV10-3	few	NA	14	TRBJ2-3	CAISDPRLADTQYF	TGTGCCATCAGTGACCCTAGGCTGGCAGATACGCAGTATTTT
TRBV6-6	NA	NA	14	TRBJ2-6	CASSSVSGANVLTF	TGTGCCAGCAGTTCGGTCTCTGGGGCCAACGTCCTGACTTTC
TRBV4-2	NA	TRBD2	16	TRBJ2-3	CASSQGRGVITDTQYF	TGTGCCAGCAGCCAAGGACGGGGGGTCATCACAGATACGCAGTATTTT
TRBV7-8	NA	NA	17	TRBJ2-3	CASSPRASGFVPDTQYF	TGTGCCAGCAGCCCACGTGCTTCGGGGTTCGTACCAGATACGCAGTATTTT
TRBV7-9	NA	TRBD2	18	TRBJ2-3	CASSLPTSGDYFTDTQYF	TGTGCCAGCAGCTTGCCGACTAGCGGGGACTATTTCACAGATACGCAGTATTTT
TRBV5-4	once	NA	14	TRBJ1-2	CASSFFRGQKGYTF	TGTGCCAGCAGCTTTTTCAGGGGTCAGAAAGGCTACACCTTC
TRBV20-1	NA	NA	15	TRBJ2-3	CSASLGGAGTDTQYF	TGCAGTGCTAGTTTGGGGGGGGCAGGCACAGATACGCAGTATTTT
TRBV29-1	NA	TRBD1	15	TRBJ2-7	CSVEALETGPREQYF	TGCAGCGTTGAAGCCCTGGAGACAGGGCCGCGCGAGCAGTACTTC
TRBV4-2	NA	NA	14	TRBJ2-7	CASSQDPHSYEQYF	TGTGCCAGCAGCCAAGACCCCCACTCCTACGAGCAGTACTTC
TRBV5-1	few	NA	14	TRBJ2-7	CASSPRAGDYEQYF	TGCGCCAGCAGCCCGAGGGCAGGGGACTACGAGCAGTACTTC
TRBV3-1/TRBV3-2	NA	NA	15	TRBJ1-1	CASSQGGGLNTEAFF	TGTGCCAGCAGCCAAGGCGGGGGGCTGAACACTGAAGCTTTCTTT
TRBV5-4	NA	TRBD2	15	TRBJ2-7	CASSSFTSGGYEQYF	TGTGCCAGCAGCTCCTTCACTAGCGGGGGATACGAGCAGTACTTC
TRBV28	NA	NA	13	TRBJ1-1	CASSYRANTEAFF	TGTGCCAGCAGTTACAGGGCGAACACTGAAGCTTTCTTT
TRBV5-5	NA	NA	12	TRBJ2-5	CASSFGGETQYF	TGTGCCAGCAGCTTCGGGGGAGAGACCCAGTACTTC
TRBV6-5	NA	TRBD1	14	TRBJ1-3	CAIRQGATGNTIYF	TGTGCCATTCGCCAGGGGGCAACAGGAAACACCATATATTTT
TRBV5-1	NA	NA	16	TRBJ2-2	CASSGSGADNTGELFF	TGCGCCAGCAGCGGCTCCGGAGCGGATAACACCGGGGAGCTGTTTTTT
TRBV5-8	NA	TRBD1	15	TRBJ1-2	CASSYRQGTNYGYTF	TGTGCCAGCAGCTATCGACAGGGGACTAACTATGGCTACACCTTC